The 10 T cell receptor delta chains presented below share a single source sample, sequenced in a study of gamma-delta T cells after stem cell transplantation. TCRdb reanalyzed the RT-PCR reads using CATT. The sample lists 3,000 to 4,000 delta-chain clones, 1.9% occurring once. The material sequenced was gamma-delta T cells. These receptors came from a human donor. It is not recorded whose cells these are; they may come from a transplant donor.

The chain recombines TRDV2 with TRDJ1; TRDD3 matches 12 bases. This CDR3 comprises 16 residues. The V and J ends lost 3 bases and 4 bases, in that order; junction bases with no gene match: 8. Germline assignment: CDR1 GEAIGNYY and CDR2 EKD. The CDR3 sequence is CACDPVLGDTGDKLIF. The CDR3 region has the DNA TGTGCCTGTGACCCTGTCCTGGGGGATACGGGCGATAAACTCATCTTT.

This clone was seen a few times. The junction departs from the called germline gene at one end, perhaps through a read error. CDR3 loop: CARDTLSTGGYNDKLIF. CDR3 coding DNA: TGTGCCCGTGACACCTTGAGTACTGGGGGATACAACGATAAGCTCATCTTT. This rearrangement joins TRDV2 to TRDJ1, with TRDD3 matching 12 bases. Germline values: CDR1 GEAIGNYY, CDR2 EKD. This CDR3 comprises 17 residues.

This clone counts as medium-sized. The CDR3 here is CALGDILAFLRLGGAEGKLIF. CDR3 DNA sequence: TGTGCTCTTGGTGACATTTTGGCCTTCCTACGTCTGGGGGGGGCGGAGGGTAAACTCATCTTT. The V and J genes are TRDV1 and TRDJ1, with TRDD2 matching over 9 bases. The CDR3 covers 21 residues. V dropped 6 bases and J dropped 7; count of bases not matched to a gene: 30. Germline V gives CDR1 TSWWSYY, CDR2 QGS.

By sample share, this clone is medium-sized. The V and J genes are TRDV2 and TRDJ2, with D perhaps matching TRDD3 (6 bases). With 1 base removed from V and 0 bases from J, the gap between germline ends came to 23 bases. From germline, CDR1 is GEAIGNYY and CDR2 EKD. This CDR3 is built from 20 residues. The CDR3 region is CACDTILGHTGPPLTAQLFF. In DNA, the CDR3 is TGTGCCTGTGACACGATACTGGGACATACGGGGCCGCCTTTGACAGCACAACTCTTCTTT.

This clone is medium-sized within its sample. The same CDR3 can be traced to other DNA sequences in this sample. The rearrangement uses TRDV2 and TRDJ1, with 10 bases identical to TRDD3. CDR1 GEAIGNYY and CDR2 EKD come from the germline V gene. This CDR3 is built from 14 residues. With 4 bases clipped from V and 3 bases from J, the junction kept 4 bases outside the gene matches. The DNA for the CDR3 is TGTGCCTGTGATCTACTGGGGGATCCCGATAAACTCATCTTT. Translating it yields CACDLLGDPDKLIF.

This clone is labeled as medium-sized. The genes are TRDV2 and TRDJ1; 9 bases agree with TRDD3. Germline loops: CDR1 GEAIGNYY, CDR2 EKD. The V segment lost 1 base and the J segment 0 bases; nucleotides outside the gene matches: 11. CDR3 length: 18 amino acids. The DNA for the CDR3 is TGTGCCTGTGACACTCTAGTACTGGGGGAGACGTACACCGATAAACTCATCTTT. This codes for CACDTLVLGETYTDKLIF.

The chain joins TRDV2 to TRDJ1, with TRDD3 matching over 13 bases. With V trimmed by 1 base and J by 3 bases, 7 bases remained unmatched. Germline CDR1 is GEAIGNYY and CDR2 is EKD. This CDR3 spans 17 amino acids. The CDR3 sequence: CACDTLLGDTNADKLIF. CDR3 sequence (DNA): TGTGCCTGTGACACTCTACTGGGGGATACGAACGCCGATAAACTCATCTTT.

The table lists this clone with a few counts. The rearrangement joins TRDV2 to TRDJ3; D unclear. The length of the CDR3 is 18 residues. Trimming removed 0 bases from V and 0 bases from J, with 11 bases in between. The germline gives CDR1 GEAIGNYY, CDR2 EKD. CDR3 amino acids: CACDTALRDSWDTRQMFF. Written as DNA, the CDR3 is TGTGCCTGTGACACCGCTCTTCGGGACTCCTGGGACACCCGACAGATGTTTTTC.

V usage is TRDV2 and J usage is TRDJ1; TRDD3 agrees at 13 bases. The CDR3 runs to 22 residues. The J segment lost 1 base and the V segment lost 0 bases, leaving 19 bases of the junction unmatched. Germline assignment: CDR1 GEAIGNYY and CDR2 EKD. CDR3 in DNA: TGTGCCTGTGACACCGTGACTGATCCGGTACTGGGGGATACGCAAGGCACCGATAAACTCATCTTT. Translated: CACDTVTDPVLGDTQGTDKLIF.

By sample share, this clone is medium-sized. The genes are TRDV1 and TRDJ1, with 9 nucleotides matching TRDD3. Looked up from germline, CDR1 is TSWWSYY and CDR2 is QGS. CDR3 length: 23 amino acids. Trimming at V came to 4 bases and at J to 2 bases, leaving 29 bases not matched to a gene. CDR3 loop: CALGGRRGMYWGTQKPYTDKLIF. The CDR3 DNA reads TGTGCTCTTGGGGGGCGAAGGGGCATGTACTGGGGGACTCAGAAACCCTATACCGATAAACTCATCTTT.